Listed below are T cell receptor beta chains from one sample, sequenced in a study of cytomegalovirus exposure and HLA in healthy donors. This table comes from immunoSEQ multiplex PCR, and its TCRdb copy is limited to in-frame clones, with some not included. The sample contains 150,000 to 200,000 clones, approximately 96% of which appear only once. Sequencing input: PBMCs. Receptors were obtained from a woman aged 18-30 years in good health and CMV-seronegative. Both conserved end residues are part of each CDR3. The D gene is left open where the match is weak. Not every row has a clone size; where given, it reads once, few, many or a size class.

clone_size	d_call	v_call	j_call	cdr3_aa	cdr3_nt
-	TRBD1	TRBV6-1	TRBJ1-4	CASSGTGGPTNEKLFF	TGTGCCAGCAGTGGCACAGGGGGTCCAACTAATGAAAAACTGTTTTTT
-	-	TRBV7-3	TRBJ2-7	CASSLIQGGEQYF	TGTGCCAGCAGCTTAATACAGGGTGGCGAGCAGTACTTC
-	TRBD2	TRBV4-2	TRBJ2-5	CASSQVSGGGETQYF	TGTGCCAGCAGCCAAGTTTCGGGGGGAGGGGAGACCCAGTACTTC
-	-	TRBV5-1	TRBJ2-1	CASSLVTGNSYNEQFF	TGCGCCAGCAGCCTGGTTACGGGGAACTCCTACAATGAGCAGTTCTTC
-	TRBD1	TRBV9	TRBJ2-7	CASSAGTGVPNEQYF	TGTGCCAGCAGCGCCGGGACAGGGGTCCCAAATGAGCAGTACTTC
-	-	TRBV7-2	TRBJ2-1	CASSLGQTYNEQFF	TGTGCCAGCAGCTTAGGGCAAACCTACAATGAGCAGTTCTTC
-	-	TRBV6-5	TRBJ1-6	CASRKESYNSPLHF	TGTGCCAGCAGAAAGGAGTCTTATAATTCACCCCTCCACTTT
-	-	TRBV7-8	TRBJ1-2	CASSLALNADGGIANYGYTF	TGTGCCAGCAGCTTAGCGCTTAACGCAGATGGAGGGATAGCTAACTATGGCTACACCTTC
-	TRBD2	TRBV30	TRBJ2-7	CAWSPGGLNEQYF	TGTGCCTGGAGCCCGGGAGGCCTCAACGAGCAGTACTTC
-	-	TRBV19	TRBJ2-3	CASSIYGVVTDTQYF	TGTGCCAGTAGTATATACGGGGTGGTCACAGATACGCAGTATTTT
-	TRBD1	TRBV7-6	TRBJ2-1	CASSLYRGNGNEQFF	TGTGCCAGCAGCTTGTACAGGGGAAATGGGAATGAGCAGTTCTTC
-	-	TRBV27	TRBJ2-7	CASSLDRSSYEQYF	TGTGCCAGCAGTTTAGACAGGTCGAGCTACGAGCAGTACTTC
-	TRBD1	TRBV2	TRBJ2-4	CASKQDRGLGNIQYF	TGTGCCAGCAAACAGGACAGGGGATTAGGGAACATTCAGTACTTC
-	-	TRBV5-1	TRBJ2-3	CASSPSPPKTGTQYF	TGCGCCAGCAGCCCAAGCCCCCCCAAGACTGGTACGCAGTATTTT
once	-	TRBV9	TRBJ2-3	CASSEGGDTQYF	TGTGCCAGCAGCGAGGGGGGGGATACGCAGTATTTT
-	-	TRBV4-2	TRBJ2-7	CASSQESYGYEQYF	TGTGCCAGCAGCCAAGAGAGTTACGGCTACGAGCAGTACTTC
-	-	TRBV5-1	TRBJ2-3	CASSSWTVSGPTTDTQYF	TGCGCCAGCAGCTCATGGACCGTCTCAGGGCCCACCACAGATACGCAGTATTTT
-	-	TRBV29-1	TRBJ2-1	CSVEAGPSLHTYNEQFF	TGCAGCGTTGAAGCTGGGCCCTCCCTCCATACCTACAATGAGCAGTTCTTC
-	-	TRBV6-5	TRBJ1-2	CASSYSISGYGYTF	TGTGCCAGCAGTTACTCGATTTCAGGTTATGGCTACACCTTC
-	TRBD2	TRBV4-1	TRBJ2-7	CASGGTSTSPIYEQYF	TGCGCCAGCGGCGGGACTAGCACCTCTCCGATCTACGAGCAGTACTTC
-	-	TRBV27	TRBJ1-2	CASSPDISNYGYTF	TGTGCCAGCAGTCCCGACATATCTAACTATGGCTACACCTTC
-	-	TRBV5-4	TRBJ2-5	CASSLVDGRAQYF	TGTGCCAGCAGCTTGGTTGATGGCAGGGCCCAGTACTTC
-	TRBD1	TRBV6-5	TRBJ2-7	CASSYSQGDVEQYF	TGTGCCAGCAGTTACTCCCAGGGGGATGTCGAGCAGTACTTC
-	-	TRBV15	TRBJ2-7	CATSRDLNYEQYF	TGTGCCACCAGCAGAGATCTTAACTACGAGCAGTACTTC
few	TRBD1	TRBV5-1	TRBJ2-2	CASSFGQGRVTGELFF	TGCGCCAGCAGCTTTGGACAGGGTCGTGTCACCGGGGAGCTGTTTTTT
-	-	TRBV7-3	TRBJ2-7	CASSLRLDTPYEQYF	TGTGCCAGCAGCTTAAGGTTGGACACACCCTACGAGCAGTACTTC
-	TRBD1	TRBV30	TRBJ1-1	CAWSVGGGTEAFF	TGTGCCTGGAGTGTAGGGGGCGGGACTGAAGCTTTCTTT
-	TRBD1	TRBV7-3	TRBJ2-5	CASSPSGDRGFQETQYF	TGTGCCAGCAGCCCCTCGGGGGACAGGGGTTTTCAAGAGACCCAGTACTTC
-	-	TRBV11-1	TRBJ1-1	CASSLRGEAFF	TGTGCCAGCAGCTTACGCGGAGAAGCTTTCTTT
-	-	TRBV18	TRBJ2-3	CASSPQYLQAIEGTDTQYF	TGTGCCAGCTCACCACAATACCTACAGGCAATTGAGGGCACAGATACGCAGTATTTT
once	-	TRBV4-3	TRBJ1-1	CASSTGMNTEAFF	TGCGCCAGCAGCACCGGGATGAACACTGAAGCTTTCTTT
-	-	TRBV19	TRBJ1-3	CASTWFPAGNTIYF	TGTGCCAGTACCTGGTTCCCGGCTGGAAACACCATATATTTT
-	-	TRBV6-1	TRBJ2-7	CASSANEQYF	TGTGCCAGCAGTGCTAACGAGCAGTACTTC
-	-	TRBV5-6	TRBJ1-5	CASSSAGVGNQPQHF	TGTGCCAGCAGCTCTGCGGGGGTAGGCAATCAGCCCCAGCATTTT
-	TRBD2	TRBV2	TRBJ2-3	CASISLAENTDTQYF	TGTGCCAGCATATCCCTAGCGGAGAACACAGATACGCAGTATTTT
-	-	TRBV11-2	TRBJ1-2	CASSLDQNGREGKWALGYTF	TGTGCCAGCAGCTTAGATCAAAATGGCAGGGAAGGAAAGTGGGCCCTTGGCTACACCTTC
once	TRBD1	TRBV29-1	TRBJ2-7	CSVEGDRSYEQYF	TGCAGCGTTGAGGGGGACAGATCTTACGAGCAGTACTTC
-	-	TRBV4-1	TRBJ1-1	CASSGQGRNTEAFF	TGCGCCAGCAGCGGGCAGGGGCGCAACACTGAAGCTTTCTTT
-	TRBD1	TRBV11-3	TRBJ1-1	CASSLGGGDTEAFF	TGTGCCAGCAGCTTAGGAGGGGGCGACACTGAAGCTTTCTTT
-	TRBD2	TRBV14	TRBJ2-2	CASSPGTSVWTNTGELFF	TGTGCCAGCAGCCCCGGGACTAGCGTTTGGACGAACACCGGGGAGCTGTTTTTT
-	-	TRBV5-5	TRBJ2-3	CASSLVVVATDTQYF	TGTGCCAGCAGCTTGGTTGTAGTTGCCACAGATACGCAGTATTTT
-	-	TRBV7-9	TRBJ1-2	CASSLAGGNGYTF	TGTGCCAGCAGCTTAGCGGGGGGAAATGGCTACACCTTC
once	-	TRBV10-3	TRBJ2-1	CAISESRRNEQFF	TGTGCCATCAGTGAGTCTCGGAGGAATGAGCAGTTCTTC
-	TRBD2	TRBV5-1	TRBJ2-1	CASSGRTSGGGNEQFF	TGCGCCAGCAGCGGAAGGACTAGCGGGGGGGGGAATGAGCAGTTCTTC
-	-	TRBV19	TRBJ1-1	CASSMRVNTEAFF	TGTGCCAGTAGTATGCGGGTGAACACTGAAGCTTTCTTT
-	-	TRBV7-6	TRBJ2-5	CASSFPWLGRQETQYF	TGTGCCAGCAGCTTCCCGTGGCTAGGCCGCCAAGAGACCCAGTACTTC
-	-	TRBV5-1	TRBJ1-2	CASRPQGRSDGYTF	TGCGCCAGCAGACCCCAGGGAAGGTCCGATGGCTACACCTTC
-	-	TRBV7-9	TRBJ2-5	CASSLVRQETQYF	TGTGCCAGCAGCTTAGTTCGCCAAGAGACCCAGTACTTC